A few counts support the clone carrying this T cell receptor beta chain. Its antigen remains unidentified. The V gene lost 4 bases and the J gene lost 0 bases, with 9 bases spanning the gap. This CDR3 is 14 amino acids long. Germline V gene lookup returns CDR1 MGHRA and CDR2 YSYEKL. This sample stems from a study of blood T cells in healthy people across ages. General study points: Naive T cell percentage showed a strong correlation with TCR beta diversity.

A second PCR of about 7 to 11 cycles used a sample-barcoded 5' primer and a J-beta primer mix. TCRdb re-analysed the 5' RACE reads in MiXCR, keeping a single row per CDR3 protein. The table records about 1.6 million distinct CDR3 sequences, about 31% of them present only once. Per sample, at least 5.5 micrograms of total RNA were extracted. The chain recombines TRBV4-1 with TRBJ1-1, with D maybe TRBD1 (5 bases). This clonotype was sampled from a woman in her twenties or thirties in good health. The source material was blood. The CDR3 DNA follows: TGCGCCAGCAGCCGAACGGACATGAACACTGAAGCTTTCTTT. This translates into CASSRTDMNTEAFF.